A selection of T cell receptor beta chains follows, all from one sample in a study of T-cell reconstitution after alpha-beta-depleted transplantation in children. TCRdb passed the PCR reads through MiXCR, listing each CDR3 protein once. The repertoire holds some 830,000 distinct CDR3 sequences, with roughly 15% as singletons. Sequences were derived from PBMCs, mostly from graft donor cells, sampled 360 days after TCRalphabeta/CD19-depleted stem cell transplant. The receptors derive from a male patient between 10 and 17 years old who had a stem cell transplant for acute lymphoblastic leukemia, so the T cells may come from the graft donor. Each CDR3 is given with its conserved first and last residue. A D gene is named only where the DNA matches it firmly. The size field is filled for only some rows; it gives once, few, many or a size class.

D gene	clone size	V gene	J gene	CDR3 protein	CDR3 DNA
NA	few	TRBV7-8	TRBJ1-5	CASSLDRGSGNQPQHF	TGTGCCAGCAGCTTAGATCGTGGGTCTGGCAATCAGCCCCAGCATTTT
TRBD2	NA	TRBV14	TRBJ2-1	CASSQRASGSYEQFF	TGTGCCAGCAGCCAAAGGGCTAGCGGGAGTTATGAGCAGTTCTTC
TRBD1	many	TRBV20-1	TRBJ1-2	CSARQGRVGGYTF	TGCAGTGCTCGACAGGGCAGGGTGGGTGGCTACACCTTC
TRBD2	NA	TRBV15	TRBJ2-4	CATRDSGSHIQYF	TGTGCCACCAGGGATAGCGGGAGTCACATTCAGTACTTC
TRBD2	many	TRBV12-3/TRBV12-4	TRBJ2-3	CASRPGLLSTDTQYF	TGTGCCAGCAGACCGGGACTACTGAGCACAGATACGCAGTATTTT
TRBD1	NA	TRBV27	TRBJ1-2	CASSGFGTGGPINYGYTF	TGTGCCAGCAGTGGGTTCGGGACAGGGGGACCCATTAACTATGGCTACACCTTC
NA	few	TRBV5-1	TRBJ2-3	CASSPNRLTDTQYF	TGCGCCAGCAGCCCGAATAGGCTCACAGATACGCAGTATTTT
TRBD2	many	TRBV10-3	TRBJ2-1	CAIRAGLAGRSYNEQFF	TGTGCCATCAGGGCGGGACTAGCGGGACGCTCCTACAATGAGCAGTTCTTC
TRBD1	many	TRBV5-1	TRBJ2-7	CASSLQGAREQYF	TGCGCCAGCAGCCTACAGGGGGCGAGGGAGCAGTACTTC
NA	few	TRBV11-2	TRBJ2-3	CASSPWWGSDTQYF	TGTGCCAGCAGCCCGTGGTGGGGTTCAGATACGCAGTATTTT
TRBD2	NA	TRBV12-3/TRBV12-4	TRBJ2-3	CASSAPGLAGGDTQYF	TGTGCCAGCAGTGCACCGGGACTAGCGGGAGGGGATACGCAGTATTTT
TRBD2	NA	TRBV3-1	TRBJ2-1	CASSPPLGLARLSSYNEQFF	TGTGCCAGCAGCCCCCCCTTGGGACTAGCCCGCCTTAGCTCCTACAATGAGCAGTTCTTC
NA	few	TRBV27	TRBJ2-7	CASSPHVGTYEQYF	TGTGCCAGCAGTCCCCATGTGGGGACCTACGAGCAGTACTTC
TRBD1	NA	TRBV27	TRBJ1-2	CASTKGQGRHGYTF	TGTGCCAGCACCAAAGGACAGGGGAGACATGGCTACACCTTC
TRBD2	many	TRBV12-3/TRBV12-4	TRBJ2-1	CASSGRSLAVDEQFF	TGTGCCAGCAGCGGACGATCTCTAGCGGTGGATGAGCAGTTCTTC
NA	NA	TRBV20-1	TRBJ2-2	CSARRGQGLRELFF	TGCAGTGCTAGGAGGGGCCAGGGGCTCCGGGAGCTGTTTTTT
NA	few	TRBV7-9	TRBJ1-5	CASSSWGGDRRQPQHF	TGTGCCAGCAGCTCCTGGGGGGGCGATCGGAGACAGCCCCAGCATTTT
NA	NA	TRBV7-9	TRBJ2-6	CASSLGSAGADVLTF	TGTGCCAGCAGCTTAGGTAGCGCTGGGGCCGACGTCCTGACTTTC
NA	NA	TRBV4-1	TRBJ1-2	CASRKSGLYGYTF	TGCGCCAGCAGAAAATCAGGGCTCTATGGCTACACCTTC
TRBD2	few	TRBV7-3	TRBJ2-1	CASSSTSGTYNEQFF	TGTGCCAGCAGCTCCACTAGCGGGACCTACAATGAGCAGTTCTTC
TRBD2	NA	TRBV10-3	TRBJ2-7	CAISEPGLAGRSSYEQYF	TGTGCCATCAGTGAGCCGGGACTAGCGGGAAGGAGCTCCTACGAGCAGTACTTC
TRBD2	few	TRBV10-1	TRBJ2-3	CASSESWLAGGARSTDTQYF	TGCGCCAGCAGTGAGTCTTGGCTAGCGGGAGGTGCTAGGAGCACAGATACGCAGTATTTT
TRBD1	NA	TRBV5-6	TRBJ2-7	CASSSRTGSSSYEQYF	TGTGCCAGCAGCTCCCGGACAGGCTCCAGCTCCTACGAGCAGTACTTC
TRBD2	NA	TRBV7-2	TRBJ2-2	CASRGAGAVGELFF	TGTGCCAGCAGGGGAGCGGGAGCGGTCGGGGAGCTGTTTTTT
NA	few	TRBV4-1	TRBJ1-4	CASSHETWRWEKLFF	TGCGCCAGCAGCCACGAGACTTGGAGATGGGAAAAACTGTTTTTT
TRBD2	NA	TRBV5-1	TRBJ2-5	CASSSLSGSGETQYF	TGCGCCAGCAGCTCCTTAAGCGGGAGTGGGGAGACCCAGTACTTC
NA	NA	TRBV2	TRBJ2-7	CASQERAYTYEQYF	TGTGCCAGCCAAGAGCGGGCCTACACCTACGAGCAGTACTTC
TRBD2	NA	TRBV3-1	TRBJ2-2	CASSQRAGTSGRSNTGELFF	TGTGCCAGCAGCCAAAGGGCCGGGACTAGCGGCAGGTCGAACACCGGGGAGCTGTTTTTT
TRBD1	few	TRBV5-1	TRBJ2-1	CASSLLETNRDSEFF	TGCGCCAGCAGCTTGTTAGAGACGAACCGGGACAGTGAGTTCTTC
NA	NA	TRBV9	TRBJ2-1	CASSVERGGLPEYESSYNEQFF	TGTGCCAGCAGCGTAGAGAGGGGAGGACTCCCCGAATATGAAAGCTCCTACAATGAGCAGTTCTTC
TRBD1	NA	TRBV18	TRBJ1-1	CASSPQGARGPEAFF	TGTGCCAGCTCACCGCAGGGGGCGCGCGGACCTGAAGCTTTCTTT
NA	NA	TRBV20-1	TRBJ2-7	CRTVSYEQYF	TGCAGGACTGTGTCCTACGAGCAGTACTTC